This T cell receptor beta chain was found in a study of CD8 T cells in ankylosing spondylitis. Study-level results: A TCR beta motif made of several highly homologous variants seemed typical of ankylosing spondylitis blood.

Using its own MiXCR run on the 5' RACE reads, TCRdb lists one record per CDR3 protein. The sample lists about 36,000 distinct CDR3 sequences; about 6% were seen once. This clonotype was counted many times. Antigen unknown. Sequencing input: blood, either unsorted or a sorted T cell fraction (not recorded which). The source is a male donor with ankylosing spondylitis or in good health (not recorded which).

CDR3 sequence (DNA): TGTGCCACCAGCAGAGACAGCCGGCCGTCCTACGAGCAGTACTTC. Translating gives CATSRDSRPSYEQYF. The J gene is TRBJ2-7, the V gene TRBV15; D call uncertain. The germline CDR1 and CDR2 sequences are LNHNV and YYDKDF (reference sequence). With 0 bases removed from V and 1 base from J, the gap between germline ends came to 10 bases. This CDR3 contains 15 residues.